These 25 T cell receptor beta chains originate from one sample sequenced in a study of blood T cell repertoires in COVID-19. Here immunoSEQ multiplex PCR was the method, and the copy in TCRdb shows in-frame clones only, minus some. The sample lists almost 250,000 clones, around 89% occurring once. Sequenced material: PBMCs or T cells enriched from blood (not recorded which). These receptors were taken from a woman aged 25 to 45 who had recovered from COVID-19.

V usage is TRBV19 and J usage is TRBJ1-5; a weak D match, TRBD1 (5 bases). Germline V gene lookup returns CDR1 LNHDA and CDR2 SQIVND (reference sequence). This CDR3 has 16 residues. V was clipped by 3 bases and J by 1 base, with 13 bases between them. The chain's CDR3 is CASSIGIRASNQPQHF. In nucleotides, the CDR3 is TGTGCCAGTAGTATCGGTATCAGGGCGAGCAATCAGCCCCAGCATTTT.

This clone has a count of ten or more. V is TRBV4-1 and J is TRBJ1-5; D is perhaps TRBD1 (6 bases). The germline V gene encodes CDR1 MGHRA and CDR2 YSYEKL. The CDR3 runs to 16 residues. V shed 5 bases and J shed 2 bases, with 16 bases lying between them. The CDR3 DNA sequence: TGCGCCAGCAGCAACACAGGGCTGAGTGGCAATCAGCCCCAGCATTTT. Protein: CASSNTGLSGNQPQHF.

CDR3 in amino acids: CASNTGAVSTQYF. In nucleotides, the CDR3 is TGTGCCAGCAATACAGGGGCCGTTTCGACCCAGTACTTC. J is TRBJ2-5 and V is TRBV2; 7 positions match TRBD1. Trimming cost V 7 bases and J 7 bases; bases outside gene matches: 9. The CDR3 contains 13 residues. Per the germline V gene, CDR1 is SNHLY and CDR2 is FYNNEI.

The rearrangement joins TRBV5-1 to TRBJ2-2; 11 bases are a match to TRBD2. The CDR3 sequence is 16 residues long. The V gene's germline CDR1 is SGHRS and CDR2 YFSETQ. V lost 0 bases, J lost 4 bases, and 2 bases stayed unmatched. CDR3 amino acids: CASSLGSGRATGELFF. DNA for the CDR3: TGCGCCAGCAGCTTGGGTAGCGGGAGGGCCACCGGGGAGCTGTTTTTT.

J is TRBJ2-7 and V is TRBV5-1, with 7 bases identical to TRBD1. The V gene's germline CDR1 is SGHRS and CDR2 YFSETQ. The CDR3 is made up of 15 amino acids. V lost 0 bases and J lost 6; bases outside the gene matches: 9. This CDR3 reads CASSLEPGGASEQYF. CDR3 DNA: TGCGCCAGCAGCTTGGAACCAGGGGGTGCATCCGAGCAGTACTTC.

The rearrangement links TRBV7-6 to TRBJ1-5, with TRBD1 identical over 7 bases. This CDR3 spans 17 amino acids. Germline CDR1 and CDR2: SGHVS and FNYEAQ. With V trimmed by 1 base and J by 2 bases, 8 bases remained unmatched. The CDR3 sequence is CASSLGGGPLGNQPQHF. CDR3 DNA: TGTGCCAGCAGCTTAGGAGGGGGCCCCCTTGGCAATCAGCCCCAGCATTTT.

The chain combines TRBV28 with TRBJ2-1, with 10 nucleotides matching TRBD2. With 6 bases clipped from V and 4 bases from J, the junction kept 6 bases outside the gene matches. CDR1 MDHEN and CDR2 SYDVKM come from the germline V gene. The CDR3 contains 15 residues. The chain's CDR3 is CASRYLAGEYNEQFF. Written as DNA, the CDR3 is TGTGCCAGCAGGTATCTAGCGGGAGAATACAATGAGCAGTTCTTC.

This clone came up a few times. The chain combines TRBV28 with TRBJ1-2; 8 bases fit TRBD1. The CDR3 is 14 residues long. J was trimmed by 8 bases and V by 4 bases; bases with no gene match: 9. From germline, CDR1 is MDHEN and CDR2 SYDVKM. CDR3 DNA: TGTGCCAGCAGTTCGGGACAGGCCCCCGAGGGCTACACCTTC. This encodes CASSSGQAPEGYTF.

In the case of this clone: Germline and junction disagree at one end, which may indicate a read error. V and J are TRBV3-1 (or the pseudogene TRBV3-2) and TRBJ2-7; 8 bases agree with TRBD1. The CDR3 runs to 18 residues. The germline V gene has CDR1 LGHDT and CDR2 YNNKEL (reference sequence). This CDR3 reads CASNQGQGGLHCPYEQYF. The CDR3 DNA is TGTGCCAGCAACCAAGGACAGGGAGGTTTGCATTGTCCCTACGAGCAGTACTTC.

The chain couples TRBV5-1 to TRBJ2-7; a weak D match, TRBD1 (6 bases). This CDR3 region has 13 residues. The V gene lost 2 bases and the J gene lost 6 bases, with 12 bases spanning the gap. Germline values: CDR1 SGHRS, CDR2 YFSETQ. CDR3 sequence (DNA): TGCGCCAGCAGCTTACAAATACAGGGCGAGCAGTACTTC. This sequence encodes CASSLQIQGEQYF.

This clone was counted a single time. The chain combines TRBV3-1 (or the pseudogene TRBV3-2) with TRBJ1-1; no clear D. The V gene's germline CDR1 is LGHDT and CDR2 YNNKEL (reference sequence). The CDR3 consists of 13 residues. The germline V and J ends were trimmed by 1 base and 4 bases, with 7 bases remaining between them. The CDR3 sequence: CASSQVIGTEAFF. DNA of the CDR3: TGTGCCAGCAGCCAAGTAATCGGCACTGAAGCTTTCTTT.

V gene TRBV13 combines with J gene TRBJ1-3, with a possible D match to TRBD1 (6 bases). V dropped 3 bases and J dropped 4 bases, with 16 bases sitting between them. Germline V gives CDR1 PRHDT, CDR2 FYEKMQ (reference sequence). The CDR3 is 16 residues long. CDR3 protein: CASSLWDIGLGNTIYF. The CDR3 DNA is TGTGCCAGCAGCTTGTGGGACATAGGGTTGGGAAACACCATATATTTT.

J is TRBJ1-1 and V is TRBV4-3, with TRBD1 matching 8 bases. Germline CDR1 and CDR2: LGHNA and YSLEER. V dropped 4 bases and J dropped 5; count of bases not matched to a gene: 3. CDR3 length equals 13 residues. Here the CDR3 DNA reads TGCGCCAGCAGCCCGGACAGGGTGACTGAAGCTTTCTTT. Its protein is CASSPDRVTEAFF.

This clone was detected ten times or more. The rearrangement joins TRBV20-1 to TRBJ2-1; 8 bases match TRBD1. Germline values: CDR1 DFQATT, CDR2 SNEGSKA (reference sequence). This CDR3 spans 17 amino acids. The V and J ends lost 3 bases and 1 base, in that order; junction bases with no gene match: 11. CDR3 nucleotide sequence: TGCAGTGCTAGTGGGCAGGGGGCCCTTTCATCCTACAATGAGCAGTTCTTC. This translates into CSASGQGALSSYNEQFF.

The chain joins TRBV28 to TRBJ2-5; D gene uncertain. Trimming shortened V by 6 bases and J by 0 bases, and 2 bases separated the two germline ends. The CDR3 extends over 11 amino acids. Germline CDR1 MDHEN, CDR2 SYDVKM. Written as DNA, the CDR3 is TGTGCCAGCAGCAACCAAGAGACCCAGTACTTC. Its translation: CASSNQETQYF.

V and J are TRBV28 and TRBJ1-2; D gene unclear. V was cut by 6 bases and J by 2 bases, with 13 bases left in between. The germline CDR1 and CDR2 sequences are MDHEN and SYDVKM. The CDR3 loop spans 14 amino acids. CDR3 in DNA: TGTGCCAGCAGAGCGCCCTCTCGGAACTATGGCTACACCTTC. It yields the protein CASRAPSRNYGYTF.

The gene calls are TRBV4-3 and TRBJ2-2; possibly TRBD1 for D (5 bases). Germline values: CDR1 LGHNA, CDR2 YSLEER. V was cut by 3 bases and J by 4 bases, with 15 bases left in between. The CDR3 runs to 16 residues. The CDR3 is CASSQRQRVLTGELFF. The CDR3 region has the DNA TGCGCCAGCAGCCAGAGACAGAGAGTCCTCACCGGGGAGCTGTTTTTT.

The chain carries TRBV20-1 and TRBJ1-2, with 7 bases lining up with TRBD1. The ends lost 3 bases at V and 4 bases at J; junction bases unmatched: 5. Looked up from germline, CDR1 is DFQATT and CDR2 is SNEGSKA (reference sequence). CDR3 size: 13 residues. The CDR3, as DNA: TGCAGTGCTAGTGACAGGGTGGGCTATGGCTACACCTTC. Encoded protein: CSASDRVGYGYTF.

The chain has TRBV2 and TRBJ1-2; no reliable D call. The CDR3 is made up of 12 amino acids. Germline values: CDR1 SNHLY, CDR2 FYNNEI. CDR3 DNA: TGTGCGCGCGAGGAGGGAAACTATGGCTACACCTTC. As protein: CAREEGNYGYTF.

CDR3 sequence reads: CASSLEPGILSGNTIYF. CDR3 DNA sequence: TGTGCCAGCAGCTTAGAACCGGGGATCCTCTCTGGAAACACCATATATTTT. The chain joins TRBV7-2 to TRBJ1-3; D is unresolved. Deletions cut 1 base from V and 0 bases from J, with 13 bases between. In germline, CDR1 is SGHTA, CDR2 FQGNSA. The CDR3 runs to 17 residues.

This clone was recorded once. CDR3 DNA: TGCAGCGTCACTGGACAGGTGGACTCTGGAAACACCATATATTTT. Amino acid sequence: CSVTGQVDSGNTIYF. The chain has TRBV29-1 and TRBJ1-3; TRBD1 agrees at 7 bases. J gave up 0 bases and V 6 bases, and 8 bases lay outside the gene matches. The CDR3 length is 15 residues. Germline assignment: CDR1 SQVTM and CDR2 ANQGSEA.

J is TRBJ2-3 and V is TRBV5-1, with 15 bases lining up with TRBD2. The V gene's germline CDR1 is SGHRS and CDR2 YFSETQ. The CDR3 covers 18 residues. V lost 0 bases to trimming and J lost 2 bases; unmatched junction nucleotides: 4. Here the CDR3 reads CASSLEGLAGGFTDTQYF. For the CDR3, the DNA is TGCGCCAGCAGCTTGGAGGGACTAGCGGGAGGTTTCACAGATACGCAGTATTTT.

CDR3 in amino acids: CASSFDWNNEQYF. CDR3 in DNA: TGCGCCAGCAGCTTCGACTGGAACAACGAGCAGTACTTC. The chain links TRBV5-1 to TRBJ2-7; D gene ambiguous. CDR1 and CDR2 from the germline V gene are SGHRS and YFSETQ. V was shortened by 2 bases and J by 5 bases, with 11 bases between the two germline ends. The CDR3 contains 13 residues.

The CDR3 loop reads CSATDRRSNYGYTF. The CDR3 nucleotides read TGCAGCGCCACTGACAGGAGGTCTAACTATGGCTACACCTTC. The chain is built from TRBV29-1 and TRBJ1-2, with a tentative D call TRBD1 (6 bases). Trimming pared 7 bases from V and 0 bases from J, leaving 15 bases between. This CDR3 is 14 amino acids long. The germline CDR1 and CDR2 sequences are SQVTM and ANQGSEA.

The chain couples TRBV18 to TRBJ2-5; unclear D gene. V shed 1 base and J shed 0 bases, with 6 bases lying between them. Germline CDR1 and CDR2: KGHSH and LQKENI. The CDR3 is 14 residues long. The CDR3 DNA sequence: TGTGCCAGCTCACCACAGCCCTACCAAGAGACCCAGTACTTC. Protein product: CASSPQPYQETQYF.